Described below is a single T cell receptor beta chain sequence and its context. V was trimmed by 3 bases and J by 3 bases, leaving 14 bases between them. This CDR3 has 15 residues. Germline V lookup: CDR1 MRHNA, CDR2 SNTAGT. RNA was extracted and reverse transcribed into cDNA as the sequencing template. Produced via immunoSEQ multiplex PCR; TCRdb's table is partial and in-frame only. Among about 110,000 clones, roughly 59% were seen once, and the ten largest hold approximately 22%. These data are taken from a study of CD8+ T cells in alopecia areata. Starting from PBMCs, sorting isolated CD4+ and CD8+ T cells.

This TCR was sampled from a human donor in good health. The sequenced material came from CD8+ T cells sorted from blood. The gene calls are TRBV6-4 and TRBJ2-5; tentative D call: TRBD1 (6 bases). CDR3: CASSDLAGVKETQYF. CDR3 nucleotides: TGTGCCAGCAGTGATTTGGCAGGGGTCAAAGAGACCCAGTACTTC.